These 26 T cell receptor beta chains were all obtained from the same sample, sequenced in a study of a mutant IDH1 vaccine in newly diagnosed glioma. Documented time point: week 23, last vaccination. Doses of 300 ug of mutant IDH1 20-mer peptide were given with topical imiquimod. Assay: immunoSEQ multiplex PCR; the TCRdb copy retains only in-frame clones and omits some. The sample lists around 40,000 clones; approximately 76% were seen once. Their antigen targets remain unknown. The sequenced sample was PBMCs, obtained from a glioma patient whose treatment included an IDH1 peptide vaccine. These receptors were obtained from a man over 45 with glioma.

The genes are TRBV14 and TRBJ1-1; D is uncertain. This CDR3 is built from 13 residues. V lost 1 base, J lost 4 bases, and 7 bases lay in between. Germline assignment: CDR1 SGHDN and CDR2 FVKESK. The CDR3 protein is CASSQVSRTEAFF. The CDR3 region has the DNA TGTGCCAGCAGCCAAGTGAGTCGCACTGAAGCTTTCTTT.

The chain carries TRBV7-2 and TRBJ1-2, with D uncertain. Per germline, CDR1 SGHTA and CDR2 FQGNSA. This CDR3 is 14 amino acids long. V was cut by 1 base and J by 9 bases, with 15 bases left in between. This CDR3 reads CASSLDVSLKSYTF. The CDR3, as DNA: TGTGCCAGCAGCTTAGACGTCAGCCTGAAAAGCTACACCTTC.

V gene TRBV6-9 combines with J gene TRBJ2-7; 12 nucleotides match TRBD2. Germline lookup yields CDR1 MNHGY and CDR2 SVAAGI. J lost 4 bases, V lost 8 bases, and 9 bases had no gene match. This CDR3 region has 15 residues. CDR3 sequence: CASGTLAGGRYEQYF. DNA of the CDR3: TGTGCCAGCGGTACCCTAGCGGGGGGGAGATACGAGCAGTACTTC.

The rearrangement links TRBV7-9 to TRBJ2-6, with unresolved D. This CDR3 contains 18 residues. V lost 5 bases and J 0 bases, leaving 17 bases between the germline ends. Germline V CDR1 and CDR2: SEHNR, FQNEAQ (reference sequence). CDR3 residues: CASSATFTSSSGANVLTF. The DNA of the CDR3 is TGTGCCAGCAGCGCGACCTTTACGTCCTCCTCTGGGGCCAACGTCCTGACTTTC.

The CDR3 region is CASSLVSAGELFF. For the CDR3, the DNA is TGTGCCAGCAGCTTAGTTTCGGCCGGGGAGCTGTTTTTT. The rearrangement uses TRBV11-3 and TRBJ2-2; D not certain. There are 13 residues in the CDR3. Germline V lookup: CDR1 SGHNT, CDR2 YENEEA. V was clipped by 1 base and J by 6 bases, with 6 bases between them.

The CDR3 bases are TGCGCCAGCAGCTTGGTAGCAGGGGGCGCGCATGGCTACACCTTC. Its protein product is CASSLVAGGAHGYTF. The genes are TRBV5-1 and TRBJ1-2, with 8 nucleotides matching TRBD1. The trim removed 0 bases at V and 6 bases at J, leaving 7 bases unmatched. The CDR3 contains 15 residues. The V gene's germline CDR1 is SGHRS and CDR2 YFSETQ. The full variable domain, rest sourced from reference TRBV5-1 and TRBJ1-2, is KAGVTQTPRYLIKTRGQQVTLSCSPISGHRSVSWYQQTPGQGLQFLFEYFSETQRNKGNFPGRFSGRQFSNSRSEMNVSTLELGDSALYLCASSLVAGGAHGYTFGSGTRLTVV.

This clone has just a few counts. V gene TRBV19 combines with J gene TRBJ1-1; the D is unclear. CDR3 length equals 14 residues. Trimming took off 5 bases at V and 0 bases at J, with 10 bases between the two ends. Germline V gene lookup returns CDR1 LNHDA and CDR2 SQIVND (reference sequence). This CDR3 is CASSPLPMNTEAFF. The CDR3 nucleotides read TGTGCCAGTAGTCCCCTGCCGATGAACACTGAAGCTTTCTTT.

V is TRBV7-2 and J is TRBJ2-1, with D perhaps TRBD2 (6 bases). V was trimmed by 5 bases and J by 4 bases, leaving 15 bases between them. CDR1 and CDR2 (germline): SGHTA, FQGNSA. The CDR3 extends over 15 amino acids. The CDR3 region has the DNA TGTGCCAGCAGCCCTACCGGGACTCCATACAATGAGCAGTTCTTC. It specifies CASSPTGTPYNEQFF.

In DNA form, the CDR3 reads TGTGCCAGCAGAGGACGCGGTGAAGCTTTCTTT. Its translation is CASRGRGEAFF. This chain joins TRBV27 and TRBJ1-1, with D uncertain. This CDR3 contains 11 residues. V lost 6 bases, J lost 7 bases, and 9 bases lay in between. Germline V lookup: CDR1 MNHEY, CDR2 SMNVEV (reference sequence).

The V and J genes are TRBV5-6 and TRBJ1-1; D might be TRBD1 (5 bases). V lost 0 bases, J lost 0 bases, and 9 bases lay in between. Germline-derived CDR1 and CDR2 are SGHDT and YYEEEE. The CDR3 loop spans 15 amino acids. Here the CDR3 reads CASSLGRGMNTEAFF. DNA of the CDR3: TGTGCCAGCAGCTTGGGACGGGGGATGAACACTGAAGCTTTCTTT.

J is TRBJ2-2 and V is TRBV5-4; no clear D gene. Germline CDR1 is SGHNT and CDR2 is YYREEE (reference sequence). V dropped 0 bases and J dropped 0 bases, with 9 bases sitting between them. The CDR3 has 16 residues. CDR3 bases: TGTGCCAGCAGCTTGGAACCCATCGCGAACACCGGGGAGCTGTTTTTT. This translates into CASSLEPIANTGELFF.

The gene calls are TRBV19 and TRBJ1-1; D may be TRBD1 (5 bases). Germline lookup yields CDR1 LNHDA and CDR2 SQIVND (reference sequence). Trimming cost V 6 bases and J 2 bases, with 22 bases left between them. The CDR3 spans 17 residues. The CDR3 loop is CASSRAPRGGFNTEAFF. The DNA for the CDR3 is TGTGCCAGTAGCCGGGCCCCTAGGGGTGGATTTAACACTGAAGCTTTCTTT.

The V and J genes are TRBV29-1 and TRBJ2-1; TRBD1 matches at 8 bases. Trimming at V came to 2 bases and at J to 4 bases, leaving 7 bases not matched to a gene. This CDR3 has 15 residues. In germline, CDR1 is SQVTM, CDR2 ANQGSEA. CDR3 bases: TGCAGCGTTGAATTGACAGGGGAAGGATACAATGAGCAGTTCTTC. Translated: CSVELTGEGYNEQFF.

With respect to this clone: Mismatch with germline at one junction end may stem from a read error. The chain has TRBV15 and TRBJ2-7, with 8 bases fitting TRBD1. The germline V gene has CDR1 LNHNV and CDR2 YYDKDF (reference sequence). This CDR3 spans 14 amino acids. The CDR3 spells CATSGDRGLGEQYF. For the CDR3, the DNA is TGTGCCACCAGCGGAGACAGGGGTCTAGGGGAGCAGTACTTC. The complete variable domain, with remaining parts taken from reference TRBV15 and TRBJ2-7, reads DAMVIQNPRYQVTQFGKPVTLSCSQTLNHNVMYWYQQKSSQAPKLLFHYYDKDFNNEADTPDNFQSRRPNTSFCFLDIRSPGLGDTAMYLCATSGDRGLGEQYFGPGTRLTVT.

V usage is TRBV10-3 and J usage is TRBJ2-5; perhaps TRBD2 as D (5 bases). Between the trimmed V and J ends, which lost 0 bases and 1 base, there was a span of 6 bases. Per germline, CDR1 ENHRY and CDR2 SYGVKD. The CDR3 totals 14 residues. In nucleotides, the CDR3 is TGTGCCATCAGTGAGTCGGAGGCCCAAGAGACCCAGTACTTC. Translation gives CAISESEAQETQYF.

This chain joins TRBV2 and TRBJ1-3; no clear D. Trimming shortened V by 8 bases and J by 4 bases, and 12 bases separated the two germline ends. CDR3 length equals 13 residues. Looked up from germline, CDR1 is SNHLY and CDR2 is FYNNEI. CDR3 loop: CASEVGSGNTIYF. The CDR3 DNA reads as TGTGCCAGCGAGGTTGGCAGCGGAAACACCATATATTTT.

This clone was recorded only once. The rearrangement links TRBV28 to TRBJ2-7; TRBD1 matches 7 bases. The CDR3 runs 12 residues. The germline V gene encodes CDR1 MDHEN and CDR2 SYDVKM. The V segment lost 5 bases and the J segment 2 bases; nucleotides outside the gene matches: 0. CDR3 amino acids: CASSGTAYEQYF. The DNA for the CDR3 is TGTGCCAGCAGTGGGACAGCCTACGAGCAGTACTTC.

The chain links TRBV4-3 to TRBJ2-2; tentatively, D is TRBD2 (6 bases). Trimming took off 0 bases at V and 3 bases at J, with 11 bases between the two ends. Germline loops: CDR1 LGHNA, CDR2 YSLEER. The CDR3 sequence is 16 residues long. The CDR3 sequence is CASSQDRGGYTGELFF. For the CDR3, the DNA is TGCGCCAGCAGCCAAGATAGAGGAGGGTACACCGGGGAGCTGTTTTTT.

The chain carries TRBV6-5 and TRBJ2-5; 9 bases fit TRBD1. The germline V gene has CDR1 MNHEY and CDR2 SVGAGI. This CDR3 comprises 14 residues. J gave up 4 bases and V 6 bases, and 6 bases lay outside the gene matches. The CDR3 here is CASRPGQGRETQYF. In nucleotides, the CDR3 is TGTGCCAGCAGGCCGGGACAGGGAAGAGAGACCCAGTACTTC.

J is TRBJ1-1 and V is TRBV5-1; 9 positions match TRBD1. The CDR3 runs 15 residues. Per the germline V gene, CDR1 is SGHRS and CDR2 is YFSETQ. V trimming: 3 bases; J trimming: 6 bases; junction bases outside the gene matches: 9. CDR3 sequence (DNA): TGCGCCAGCAGCTCGGCACAGGGGGCCAGGCCTGAAGCTTTCTTT. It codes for CASSSAQGARPEAFF.

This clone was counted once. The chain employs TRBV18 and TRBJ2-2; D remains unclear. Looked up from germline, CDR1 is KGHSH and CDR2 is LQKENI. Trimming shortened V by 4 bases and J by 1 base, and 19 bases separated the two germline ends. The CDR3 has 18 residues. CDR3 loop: CASSLLTQDGQNTGELFF. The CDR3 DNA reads TGTGCCAGCTCACTCTTAACTCAGGACGGGCAGAACACCGGGGAGCTGTTTTTT. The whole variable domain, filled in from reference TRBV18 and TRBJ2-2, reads NAGVMQNPRHLVRRRGQEARLRCSPMKGHSHVYWYRQLPEEGLKFMVYLQKENIIDESGMPKERFSAEFPKEGPSILRIQQVVRGDSAAYFCASSLLTQDGQNTGELFFGEGSRLTVL.

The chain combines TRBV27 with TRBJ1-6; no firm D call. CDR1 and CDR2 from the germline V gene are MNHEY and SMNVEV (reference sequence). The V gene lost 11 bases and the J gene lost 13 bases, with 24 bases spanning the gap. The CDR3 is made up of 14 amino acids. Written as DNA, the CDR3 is TGTGCCTCCAGACTCTTAGGAGGGCCGTCGCCCCTCCACTTT. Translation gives CASRLLGGPSPLHF.

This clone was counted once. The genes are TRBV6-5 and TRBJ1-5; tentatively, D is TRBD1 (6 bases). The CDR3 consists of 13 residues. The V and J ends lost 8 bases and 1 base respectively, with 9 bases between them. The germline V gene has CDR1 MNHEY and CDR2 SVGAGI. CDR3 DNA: TGTGCCAGCCGCAGGGGCAGCAATCAGCCCCAGCATTTT. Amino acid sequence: CASRRGSNQPQHF.

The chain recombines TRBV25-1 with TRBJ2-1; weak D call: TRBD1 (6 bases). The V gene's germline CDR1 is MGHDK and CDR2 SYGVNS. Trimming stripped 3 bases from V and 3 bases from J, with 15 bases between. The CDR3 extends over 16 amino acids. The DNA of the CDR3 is TGTGCCAGCAGTGACCCGCGGCAGGGGAACTACAATGAGCAGTTCTTC. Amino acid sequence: CASSDPRQGNYNEQFF.

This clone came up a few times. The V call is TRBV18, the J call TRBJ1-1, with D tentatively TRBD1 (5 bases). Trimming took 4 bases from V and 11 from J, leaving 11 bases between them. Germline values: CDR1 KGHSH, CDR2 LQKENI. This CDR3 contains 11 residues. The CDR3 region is CASSQGRGAFF. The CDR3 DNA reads TGTGCCAGCTCACAGGGGAGAGGGGCTTTCTTT.

The CDR3 loop reads CAWSVGPYSEKLFF. For the CDR3, the DNA is TGTGCCTGGAGTGTCGGGCCTTATAGTGAAAAACTGTTTTTT. The chain combines TRBV30 with TRBJ1-4; no clear D gene. Trimming stripped 0 bases from V and 7 bases from J, with 12 bases between. The CDR3 has 14 residues. Germline CDR1 and CDR2: GTSNPN and SVGIG (reference sequence).